The clone carrying this TCR beta chain was counted between two and nine times. Antigen unknown. The record originates from a study of early T cells in non-severe SARS-CoV-2 infection. Turning to the study itself: Sequencing targeted bulk RNA from unsorted whole blood, leaving chains unpaired.

Attached unique molecular identifiers marked individual cDNA molecules. TCRdb recomputed calls from the 5' RACE reads with MiXCR, one row per CDR3 protein. This sample has around 44,000 distinct CDR3 sequences, with approximately 9.4% found just once. General study results and limits: In VDJdb matching, anti-spike CD8 responses were favored while private and CD4 specificities went missing.

V dropped 3 bases and J dropped 5 bases, with 10 bases sitting between them. CDR3 length: 13 amino acids. Germline CDR1 MDHEN, CDR2 SYDVKM. This rearrangement joins TRBV28 to TRBJ2-5; tentatively, D is TRBD2 (5 bases). The specimen sequenced was whole blood. The TCR originated in an adult who was a healthcare worker with PCR-confirmed SARS-CoV-2 infection or an uninfected control (not recorded which). The chain's CDR3 is CASSLRAVETQYF. The CDR3 coding sequence is TGTGCCAGCAGTTTGCGGGCTGTGGAGACCCAGTACTTC.